This T cell receptor (beta chain) was documented in a study of CD8 T cell repertoires and HIV-1 epitope variants. Study summary: Separate wells received one of Twenty-five Gag or Nef variant peptides.

The V gene lost 0 bases and the J gene lost 4 bases, with 12 bases spanning the gap. The CDR3 extends over 16 amino acids. The V gene's germline CDR1 is MGHRA and CDR2 YSYEKL. Sequencing used immunoSEQ multiplex PCR; TCRdb keeps in-frame clones, though not all of them. The table records around 6,600 clones, 60% to 75% of them present only once. For this clone: As yet, its antigen is unknown.

The J gene is TRBJ1-4, the V gene TRBV4-1; TRBD1 is a possible D gene (5 bases). Sequenced sample: cultured CD8+ T cells derived from PBMCs. The sequence came from a male donor with HIV. CDR3 DNA: TGCGCCAGCAGCCAAGATTCGGGGGGGTTTAATGAAAAACTGTTTTTT. This encodes CASSQDSGGFNEKLFF.